Listed here are 29 T cell receptor beta chains from one sample, sequenced in a study of blood T cell repertoires in COVID-19. The table came from immunoSEQ multiplex PCR; TCRdb's copy has only in-frame clones and leaves some out. The table lists hundreds of thousands of clones, roughly nine tenths of them singletons. The sequencing sample was made of PBMCs or T cells enriched from blood (not recorded which). The receptors originated from a woman aged 50 to 60 who had been exposed to COVID-19.

This chain links TRBV19 with TRBJ1-5; TRBD1 agrees at 8 bases. V shed 5 bases, J shed 3 bases, and the junction held 12 bases outside the gene matches. Germline values: CDR1 LNHDA, CDR2 SQIVND (reference sequence). The CDR3 runs 17 residues. The CDR3 protein is CASSPRGGTGPNQPQHF. As DNA, the CDR3 is TGTGCCAGTAGTCCTAGAGGGGGGACAGGACCCAATCAGCCCCAGCATTTT. The complete variable domain, with remaining parts taken from reference TRBV19 and TRBJ1-5, reads DGGITQSPKYLFRKEGQNVTLSCEQNLNHDAMYWYRQDPGQGLRLIYYSQIVNDFQKGDIAEGYSVSREKKESFPLTVTSAQKNPTAFYLCASSPRGGTGPNQPQHFGDGTRLSIL.

Concerning this clone itself: Other DNA sequences from this sample encode an identical CDR3 as well. The gene calls are TRBV13 and TRBJ1-2; tentative D call: TRBD1 (6 bases). This CDR3 has 13 residues. Germline CDR1 PRHDT, CDR2 FYEKMQ (reference sequence). Trimming removed 0 bases from V and 5 bases from J, with 7 bases in between. As DNA, the CDR3 is TGTGCCAGCAGCTTAGGCCAGGGGTATGGCTACACCTTC. It is translated as CASSLGQGYGYTF.

V and J are TRBV5-8 and TRBJ2-1, with TRBD1 identical over 7 bases. Looked up from germline, CDR1 is SGHTS and CDR2 is YDEGEE. After removal of 4 bases from V and 1 base from J, the junction contained 11 bases not matched to a gene. This CDR3 is built from 17 residues. The DNA for the CDR3 is TGTGCCAGCAGCCCGCGGACAGGTAGCCTATCCTACAATGAGCAGTTCTTC. It codes for CASSPRTGSLSYNEQFF. The entire variable domain, with the rest obtained from reference TRBV5-8 and TRBJ2-1, is as follows: EAGVTQSPTHLIKTRGQQATLRCSPISGHTSVYWYQQALGLGLQFLLWYDEGEERNRGNFPPRFSGRQFPNYSSELNVNALELEDSALYLCASSPRTGSLSYNEQFFGPGTRLTVL.

Concerning this clone itself: One junction end does not reproduce the germline sequence, and a read error may be involved. The J gene is TRBJ1-6, the V gene TRBV6-1; D gene unclear. The CDR3 extends over 15 amino acids. Germline loops: CDR1 MNHNS, CDR2 SASEGT. The CDR3 DNA is TGTGCCAGCAGTAAAGCCAGGTCAAGTGATTCACCCCTCCACTTT. It codes for CASSKARSSDSPLHF.

The chain combines TRBV9 with TRBJ2-7; 8 bases line up with TRBD2. The length of the CDR3 is 14 residues. From germline, CDR1 is SGDLS and CDR2 YYNGEE. The V gene end was trimmed by 4 bases and the J gene end by 4 bases; junction bases not matched to a gene: 7. Here the CDR3 DNA reads TGTGCCAGCAGCTTAAGCGGGGGTGGATACGAGCAGTACTTC. Translating it yields CASSLSGGGYEQYF.

The V and J genes are TRBV7-2 and TRBJ2-5, with D possibly TRBD2 on 6 matching bases. The CDR3 is 15 amino acids. V lost 4 bases and J lost 2, with 14 bases in between. Germline V gives CDR1 SGHTA, CDR2 FQGNSA. The CDR3 region is CASSWNSGSQETQYF. The CDR3 DNA is TGTGCCAGCAGCTGGAACAGCGGGTCGCAAGAGACCCAGTACTTC. Full variable domain (remainder filled in from reference TRBV7-2 and TRBJ2-5): GAGVSQSPSNKVTEKGKDVELRCDPISGHTALYWYRQSLGQGLEFLIYFQGNSAPDKSGLPSDRFSAERTGGSVSTLTIQRTQQEDSAVYLCASSWNSGSQETQYFGPGTRLLVL.

The CDR3 DNA is TGCGCCAGCAGCCTCGAAGTAGTTAGCGGGGGGGACAATGAGCAGTTCTTC. It translates to CASSLEVVSGGDNEQFF. The chain carries TRBV4-1 and TRBJ2-1, with TRBD2 identical over 11 bases. The V gene's germline CDR1 is MGHRA and CDR2 YSYEKL. V lost 4 bases to trimming and J lost 5 bases; unmatched junction nucleotides: 10. This CDR3 comprises 17 residues.

This rearrangement joins TRBV18 to TRBJ2-5; TRBD2 might be the D (5 bases). Germline lookup yields CDR1 KGHSH and CDR2 LQKENI. V gave up 2 bases and J gave up 1 base, with 17 bases separating them. This CDR3 region has 17 residues. In nucleotides, the CDR3 is TGTGCCAGCTCACCAAATGTAGCGATGTCTACCCAAGAGACCCAGTACTTC. It yields the protein CASSPNVAMSTQETQYF.

V gene TRBV4-1 combines with J gene TRBJ2-7; D remains ambiguous. From germline, CDR1 is MGHRA and CDR2 YSYEKL. The CDR3 consists of 14 residues. V gave up 1 base and J gave up 3 bases, with 10 bases separating them. CDR3 in amino acids: CASSQVGRHYEQYF. The CDR3 bases are TGCGCCAGCAGCCAAGTGGGCAGGCACTACGAGCAGTACTTC.

V usage is TRBV7-2 and J usage is TRBJ2-6, with D maybe TRBD2 (5 bases). CDR3 size: 11 residues. Germline V gene lookup returns CDR1 SGHTA and CDR2 FQGNSA. Trimming shortened V by 4 bases and J by 12 bases, and 7 bases separated the two germline ends. This chain's CDR3 is CASSSRGVLTF. CDR3 nucleotides: TGTGCCAGCAGCTCACGGGGCGTCCTGACTTTC.

This clone was seen only a few times. V and J are TRBV19 and TRBJ1-1; D remains unclear. The CDR3 contains 15 residues. Trimming shortened V by 3 bases and J by 1 base, and 12 bases separated the two germline ends. Germline CDR1 is LNHDA and CDR2 is SQIVND (reference sequence). CDR3 region: CASSIFPGKNTEAFF. The CDR3 DNA follows: TGTGCCAGTAGTATTTTCCCGGGAAAGAACACTGAAGCTTTCTTT.

The rearrangement links TRBV7-9 to TRBJ1-5, with 7 bases matching TRBD1. V shed 4 bases and J 7 bases; nucleotides not matched to a gene: 13. The CDR3 extends over 16 amino acids. Germline CDR1 and CDR2: SEHNR and FQNEAQ (reference sequence). Written as DNA, the CDR3 is TGTGCCAGCAGCTCGCCCTCGGACAGGAGGGGACAGCCCCAGCATTTT. Encoded protein: CASSSPSDRRGQPQHF.

This clone was detected once. This rearrangement joins TRBV4-1 to TRBJ1-6; 7 nucleotides agree with TRBD1. This CDR3 contains 16 residues. Germline values: CDR1 MGHRA, CDR2 YSYEKL. Trimming at V came to 4 bases and at J to 7 bases, leaving 10 bases not matched to a gene. In DNA, the CDR3 is TGCGCCAGCAGCCCCGTCCCGACAGGGAGAAATTCACCCCTCCACTTT. Translation: CASSPVPTGRNSPLHF.

In regard to this clone: Other DNA variants within this sample encode the same CDR3. The J gene is TRBJ1-2, the V gene TRBV5-1, with D possibly being TRBD1 (6 bases). The ends were cut back, 3 bases at V and 3 bases at J, with 9 bases in the middle. This CDR3 region has 13 residues. Germline V lookup: CDR1 SGHRS, CDR2 YFSETQ. The CDR3 nucleotides read TGCGCCAGCAGCTCGTCAGGGGACTATGGCTACACCTTC. This codes for CASSSSGDYGYTF.

The V call is TRBV9, the J call TRBJ2-1; 11 bases are a match to TRBD2. J gave up 0 bases and V 4 bases, and 0 bases lay outside the gene matches. This CDR3 comprises 15 residues. In germline, CDR1 is SGDLS, CDR2 YYNGEE. The CDR3 DNA sequence: TGTGCCAGCAGCACTAGCGGGGGCTCCTACAATGAGCAGTTCTTC. Protein sequence: CASSTSGGSYNEQFF.

The table lists this clone with a count of one. The chain is built from TRBV4-1 and TRBJ1-2; TRBD1 matches 8 bases. The germline V gene has CDR1 MGHRA and CDR2 YSYEKL. The CDR3 runs to 14 residues. The ends lost 4 bases at V and 8 bases at J; junction bases unmatched: 9. Here the CDR3 reads CASSLQDRDQGYTF. The CDR3 bases are TGCGCCAGCAGCCTCCAGGACAGGGATCAGGGCTACACCTTC.

This chain uses TRBV6-5 with TRBJ2-7; D gene ambiguous. Germline V gene data show CDR1 as MNHEY and CDR2 as SVGAGI. The CDR3 covers 12 residues. V was pared by 6 bases and J by 0 bases, with 6 bases between. CDR3 amino acids: CASSYHSYEQYF. Here the CDR3 DNA reads TGTGCCAGCAGCTACCACTCCTACGAGCAGTACTTC.

This chain joins TRBV13 and TRBJ1-2, with 7 bases aligning to TRBD1. Trimming removed 4 bases from V and 3 bases from J; junction bases left unmatched: 8. This CDR3 region has 15 residues. The germline gives CDR1 PRHDT, CDR2 FYEKMQ (reference sequence). CDR3: CASSWGTEKHYGYTF. In nucleotides, the CDR3 is TGTGCCAGCAGCTGGGGGACAGAGAAGCACTATGGCTACACCTTC.

This chain uses TRBV6-5 with TRBJ1-6; no reliable D call. CDR1 is MNHEY, CDR2 SVGAGI, per germline. V gave up 6 bases and J gave up 14 bases, with 14 bases separating them. The CDR3 has 12 amino acids. CDR3 nucleotides: TGTGCCAGCAGCATCCTCGGGAGTACCCTCCACTTT. Residues: CASSILGSTLHF.

The chain has TRBV7-8 and TRBJ2-3, with unresolved D. The length of the CDR3 is 14 residues. V lost 4 bases and J lost 1, with 9 bases in between. CDR1 is SGHVS and CDR2 is FQNEAQ in the germline V gene. CDR3 bases: TGTGCCAGCAGCTCAGAACTACGCACAGATACGCAGTATTTT. This sequence encodes CASSSELRTDTQYF.

The chain links TRBV11-1 to TRBJ1-2, with D hard to call. Trimming stripped 5 bases from V and 3 bases from J, with 13 bases between. CDR3 length: 14 residues. Germline CDR1 reads SGHAT; CDR2 reads FQDESV (reference sequence). The CDR3 loop reads CASSLEGKDYGYTF. The CDR3 nucleotides read TGTGCCAGCAGCCTGGAGGGAAAGGACTATGGCTACACCTTC. The whole variable domain, remainder taken from reference TRBV11-1 and TRBJ1-2, is EAEVAQSPRYKITEKSQAVAFWCDPISGHATLYWYRQILGQGPELLVQFQDESVVDDSQLPKDRFSAERLKGVDSTLKIQPAELGDSAMYLCASSLEGKDYGYTFGSGTRLTVV.

The chain carries TRBV9 and TRBJ2-7; 10 nucleotides align to TRBD1. CDR1 and CDR2 (germline): SGDLS, YYNGEE. The junction had 10 bases not matched to a gene; V was cut back by 4 bases and J by 6 bases. There are 15 residues in the CDR3. The CDR3 coding sequence is TGTGCCAGCAGCAAATCCGGGACAGGGGCTCGCGAGCAGTACTTC. Residues: CASSKSGTGAREQYF.

This chain uses TRBV27 with TRBJ1-1; no definite D call. The CDR3 length is 13 residues. The ends were cut back, 11 bases at V and 1 base at J, with 14 bases in the middle. Germline CDR1 reads MNHEY; CDR2 reads SMNVEV (reference sequence). CDR3 region: CASARTSNTEAFF. CDR3 DNA: TGTGCCTCAGCGAGAACTTCGAACACTGAAGCTTTCTTT.

This chain links TRBV18 with TRBJ1-1; TRBD1 matches at 7 bases. Losses at the gene ends were 4 bases for V and 1 base for J; bases not matched to a gene: 3. The CDR3 contains 14 residues. The V gene's germline CDR1 is KGHSH and CDR2 LQKENI. The chain's CDR3 is CASSRQGRNTEAFF. CDR3 coding DNA: TGTGCCAGCTCACGACAGGGTAGGAACACTGAAGCTTTCTTT. Full variable domain (rest looked up from reference TRBV18 and TRBJ1-1): NAGVMQNPRHLVRRRGQEARLRCSPMKGHSHVYWYRQLPEEGLKFMVYLQKENIIDESGMPKERFSAEFPKEGPSILRIQQVVRGDSAAYFCASSRQGRNTEAFFGQGTRLTVV.

This chain links TRBV6-5 with TRBJ2-3; possible D gene TRBD2, 6 bases. CDR3 length: 14 amino acids. The germline V gene has CDR1 MNHEY and CDR2 SVGAGI. The ends were cut back, 5 bases at V and 6 bases at J, with 15 bases in the middle. CDR3 region: CASSPRDSGDTQYF. In DNA form, the CDR3 reads TGTGCCAGCAGTCCCCGGGACTCAGGGGATACGCAGTATTTT.

This chain connects TRBV9 to TRBJ2-3; possible D gene TRBD1, 5 bases. Trimming took 7 bases from V and 3 from J, leaving 12 bases between them. The CDR3 has 13 amino acids. Germline V gives CDR1 SGDLS, CDR2 YYNGEE. CDR3 protein: CASGAGPTDTQYF. CDR3 nucleotides: TGTGCCAGCGGGGCCGGGCCGACAGATACGCAGTATTTT.

This clone was found once. The chain carries TRBV6-5 and TRBJ1-6, with TRBD1 as a possible D gene (5 bases). The CDR3 loop spans 14 amino acids. With 7 bases removed from V and 4 bases from J, the gap between germline ends came to 11 bases. The germline CDR1 and CDR2 sequences are MNHEY and SVGAGI. CDR3 amino acids: CASNSRGYNSPLHF. CDR3 nucleotide sequence: TGTGCCAGCAACTCACGGGGGTATAATTCACCCCTCCACTTT.

The chain is built from TRBV7-9 and TRBJ2-7; 7 bases line up with TRBD1. Germline values: CDR1 SEHNR, CDR2 FQNEAQ (reference sequence). The trim removed 6 bases at V and 2 bases at J, leaving 7 bases unmatched. The CDR3 is 14 amino acids. The CDR3: CASRPGTATYEQYF. CDR3 nucleotide sequence: TGTGCCAGCAGACCCGGGACAGCGACCTACGAGCAGTACTTC.

The chain combines TRBV18 with TRBJ2-3; TRBD1 matches 7 bases. V shed 6 bases and J 2 bases; nucleotides not matched to a gene: 17. In germline, CDR1 is KGHSH, CDR2 LQKENI. This CDR3 contains 18 residues. The CDR3 DNA is TGTGCCAGCTCCCCAAAATCACAAGGGGGCCAAGCCACAGATACGCAGTATTTT. This encodes CASSPKSQGGQATDTQYF.